This T cell receptor beta chain comes out of a study of T-cell memory formation after mild COVID-19 (dated by TCRdb to about 2021). For the wider study: TCR sequence clusters from the two donors were found to be largely donor specific. Longitudinal TCRalpha and TCRbeta repertoire sequencing tracked T-cell clones expanding and contracting after mild COVID-19 in two donors. Two young, previously healthy adult volunteers made up the cohort, one male and one female.

The germline ends are 19 bases apart after V is trimmed by 5 bases and J by 0 bases. Taken from cysteine to phenylalanine, the CDR3 has 17 residues. Only CDR3 DNA remains: 51 bases, in frame from the first base. CDR1 SEHNR and CDR2 FQNEAQ were looked up in the germline V gene (reference sequence). Ficoll-Paque density gradient centrifugation was used to isolate PBMCs. For this clonotype: The specificity of this receptor is unknown. No base quality values were provided; no much bigger clone lies one nucleotide off.

The data were produced on an Illumina NovaSeq 6000. Using 5'RACE with constant-segment primers, TCRalpha and TCRbeta cDNA libraries were constructed, with sample barcodes and unique molecular identifiers added in the process. RNA was extracted from every sample with Trizol reagent. Library amplification was performed in two PCR steps, and a second sample barcode and Illumina TruSeq adapters were introduced in the second step. Sequencing of libraries was performed on an Illumina NovaSeq with 2 x 150 bp paired-end reads. The study's own analysis went as follows. Demultiplexing of reads and collapsing into UMI-guided consensus sequences were performed with migec v1.2.7. Using mixcr v2.1.11, UMI consensuses were aligned to TRA and TRB V and J templates and then assembled into clonotypes. Expanded or contracted clonotypes were those called significant by both edgeR and NoisET, with noise models trained on biological replicates. For edgeR calls, a false discovery rate-adjusted p below 0.01 and a log2 fold-change threshold of 1 were applied. As an exploratory analysis of dynamics, max-normalized trajectories of the 1000 most abundant clonotypes were examined by PCA with hierarchical clustering. The CD4 or CD8 phenotype of responding clones was assigned using the separately sequenced CD4+ and CD8+ repertoires. The public reads were quality trimmed at Q25 with fastp and then assembled into clones with MiXCR by TCRdb, keeping productive beta chains. Rows are combined by CDR3 protein, so each entry shows the most common genes and DNA. TCRdb's processing, not the authors', yielded these V and J calls. The sample records approximately 82,000 distinct CDR3 sequences, over 10% of which are singletons. In total, the top ten clones hold less than 45% of the sample.

On the study overall, not on this receptor specifically: Balanced CD4/CD8 phenotypes were observed for clones contracting from day 15 to 85, whereas a bias towards CD4+ was observed for a second wave of clones expanding from day 15 to 37. Some responding clones were detected in pre-infection memory, suggesting pre-existing cross-reactive memory T cells joined the SARS-CoV-2 response. The second-wave clones that peaked on day 37 were not confirmed to be SARS-CoV-2 specific. Only two mild cases were covered in the study, and larger cohorts including severe cases with pre-infection samples were considered necessary. Contracting CD4+ clones were found mainly in CM and EM memory subsets, while CD8+ clones were enriched in EMRA.

Here the chain combines TRBV7-9 and TRBJ1-2; TRBD1 is possibly the D segment (5 matching bases). The TCR sequence derives from a man aged 18 to 30 who had mild COVID-19 (a few samples of this study predate the infection). The sample titles of this study are shuffled in the database, so cell type and time point are left out; the donor was told from shared clones. The sequencing sample was made of PBMCs or a T cell subset sorted from them (not recorded which). The CDR3 loop reads CASSQVLQETTNYGYTF. The nucleotides are TGTGCCAGCAGCCAGGTCCTACAGGAAACAACTAACTATGGCTACACCTTC. Here the CDR3 is joined to the reference TRBV7-9 and TRBJ1-2 genes, and the full variable domain is: DTGVSQNPRHKITKRGQNVTFRCDPISEHNRLYWYRQTLGQGPEFLTYFQNEAQLEKSRLLSDRFSAERPKGSFSTLEIQRTEQGDSAMYLCASSQVLQETTNYGYTFGSGTRLTVV.